Below, 23 T cell receptor beta chains from the same sample are listed, as sequenced in a study of blood T cell repertoires in COVID-19. The table came from immunoSEQ multiplex PCR; TCRdb's copy has only in-frame clones and leaves some out. Counted here are 50,000 to 75,000 clones, 81% occurring once; the ten biggest clones make up approximately 30%. Input material: peripheral blood. These TCRs come from a woman of 80 years or more with active or convalescent COVID-19.

This sequence joins TRBV18 and TRBJ1-2, with TRBD1 matching 9 bases. The CDR3 is 13 residues long. In germline, CDR1 is KGHSH, CDR2 LQKENI. V lost 6 bases, J lost 8 bases, and 7 bases stayed unmatched. CDR3 in amino acids: CASSMGTGRGYTF. The CDR3 DNA reads TGTGCCAGCTCGATGGGGACAGGGAGAGGCTACACCTTC.

The chain carries TRBV11-3 and TRBJ1-1, with 7 positions matching TRBD1. There are 14 residues in the CDR3. Germline V lookup: CDR1 SGHNT, CDR2 YENEEA. Germline trimming cut 4 bases from V and 5 bases from J; bases unmatched to any gene: 7. The CDR3 bases are TGTGCCAGCAGCTCGACAGGGCAAGGAACTGAAGCTTTCTTT. Its translation is CASSSTGQGTEAFF.

This clone showed up just a few times. This chain connects TRBV15 to TRBJ2-3; 9 bases are a match to TRBD2. This CDR3 region has 15 residues. The germline V gene has CDR1 LNHNV and CDR2 YYDKDF (reference sequence). V was pared by 1 base and J by 3 bases, with 2 bases of the junction left unmatched. The CDR3 region is CATSRGLAVTDTQYF. In DNA, the CDR3 is TGTGCCACCAGCAGAGGACTAGCGGTGACAGATACGCAGTATTTT.

The V and J genes are TRBV28 and TRBJ1-1, with TRBD1 matching over 7 bases. The J segment lost 0 bases and the V segment lost 6 bases, leaving 7 bases of the junction unmatched. The germline V gene has CDR1 MDHEN and CDR2 SYDVKM. This CDR3 is built from 15 residues. In DNA, the CDR3 is TGTGCCAGCAGCCGGACCACAGGGGTGAACACTGAAGCTTTCTTT. Translated: CASSRTTGVNTEAFF. Together with reference TRBV28 and TRBJ1-1, the CDR3 gives the full variable domain: DVKVTQSSRYLVKRTGEKVFLECVQDMDHENMFWYRQDPGLGLRLIYFSYDVKMKEKGDIPEGYSVSREKKERFSLILESASTNQTSMYLCASSRTTGVNTEAFFGQGTRLTVV.

The V gene is TRBV5-1, the J gene TRBJ2-2; TRBD2 matches 8 bases. The CDR3 totals 16 residues. The V and J ends lost 4 bases and 1 base, in that order; junction bases with no gene match: 6. CDR1 is SGHRS, CDR2 YFSETQ, per germline. The DNA for the CDR3 is TGCGCCAGCAGCGTTAAACTAGCGGAGAACACCGGGGAGCTGTTTTTT. It is translated as CASSVKLAENTGELFF. Based on the CDR3 plus reference TRBV5-1 and TRBJ2-2, the full variable domain is KAGVTQTPRYLIKTRGQQVTLSCSPISGHRSVSWYQQTPGQGLQFLFEYFSETQRNKGNFPGRFSGRQFSNSRSEMNVSTLELGDSALYLCASSVKLAENTGELFFGEGSRLTVL.

The chain combines TRBV13 with TRBJ2-5; D is possibly TRBD2 (5 bases). The CDR3 has 18 amino acids. The V gene lost 6 bases and the J gene lost 0 bases, with 23 bases spanning the gap. Germline lookup yields CDR1 PRHDT and CDR2 FYEKMQ (reference sequence). CDR3 region: CASSPQAVTSGDQETQYF. Written as DNA, the CDR3 is TGTGCCAGCAGTCCCCAGGCGGTAACGAGCGGAGACCAAGAGACCCAGTACTTC.

The chain combines TRBV5-1 with TRBJ1-4; 8 bases line up with TRBD1. Germline loops: CDR1 SGHRS, CDR2 YFSETQ. This CDR3 is 14 amino acids long. The ends lost 7 bases at V and 4 bases at J; junction bases unmatched: 6. CDR3 sequence reads: CASGTGGGNEKLFF. Here the CDR3 DNA reads TGCGCCAGCGGCACAGGGGGTGGTAATGAAAAACTGTTTTTT.

This clone came up once. The gene calls are TRBV5-1 and TRBJ1-1; TRBD1 is a possible D gene (5 bases). From germline, CDR1 is SGHRS and CDR2 YFSETQ. Trimming shortened V by 3 bases and J by 2 bases, and 11 bases separated the two germline ends. The CDR3 runs 14 residues. The CDR3 sequence is CASSSFDRNTEAFF. The CDR3 DNA is TGCGCCAGCAGCTCCTTCGACAGAAACACTGAAGCTTTCTTT.

Note on this clone: The same CDR3 is also encoded by other DNA sequences in this sample. The chain carries TRBV3-1 (or the pseudogene TRBV3-2) and TRBJ1-1; TRBD1 matches at 7 bases. This CDR3 has 14 amino acids. The germline gives CDR1 LGHDT, CDR2 YNNKEL (reference sequence). The V and J ends lost 4 bases and 2 bases, in that order; junction bases with no gene match: 4. This CDR3 is CASSPTGLNTEAFF. CDR3 sequence (DNA): TGTGCCAGCAGCCCGACAGGGTTAAACACTGAAGCTTTCTTT.

J is TRBJ1-5 and V is TRBV19, with D possibly being TRBD1 (5 bases). Germline CDR1 and CDR2: LNHDA and SQIVND (reference sequence). Deletions cut 5 bases from V and 0 bases from J, with 8 bases between. The CDR3 spans 14 residues. CDR3 region: CASSHQGSNQPQHF. CDR3 sequence (DNA): TGTGCCAGTAGTCATCAGGGTAGCAATCAGCCCCAGCATTTT.

The chain is built from TRBV4-3 and TRBJ2-7; D is undetermined. V was clipped by 2 bases and J by 2 bases, with 13 bases between them. The germline gives CDR1 LGHNA, CDR2 YSLEER. The CDR3 extends over 15 amino acids. CDR3 coding DNA: TGCGCCAGCAGCCAACCCTTCGACATCACCTACGAGCAGTACTTC. Amino acids: CASSQPFDITYEQYF.

The chain carries TRBV12-1 and TRBJ2-7; the table names TRBD2, a call not compared with the DNA. TRBV12-1 has pseudogene status. The CDR3 spans 16 residues. The DNA of the CDR3 is TGTGCCAGCAGCCCGCCTAGCGGGGGCCTCGATTACGAGCAGTACTTC. Translating it yields CASSPPSGGLDYEQYF.

The genes are TRBV2 and TRBJ1-5, with 11 bases fitting TRBD1. Trimming removed 6 bases from V and 0 bases from J; junction bases left unmatched: 13. The CDR3 is 19 residues long. From germline, CDR1 is SNHLY and CDR2 FYNNEI. In DNA, the CDR3 is TGTGCCAGCAGAAAGGACAGGGGGCCAACTATCTATAGCAATCAGCCCCAGCATTTT. It is translated as CASRKDRGPTIYSNQPQHF.

The rearrangement links TRBV18 to TRBJ2-1; TRBD2 aligns across 14 bases. The V gene's germline CDR1 is KGHSH and CDR2 LQKENI. The CDR3 runs to 17 residues. V lost 4 bases to trimming and J lost 4 bases; unmatched junction nucleotides: 6. CDR3 protein: CASSQNGLAGGYNEQFF. In DNA, the CDR3 is TGTGCCAGCTCACAGAATGGACTAGCGGGGGGATACAATGAGCAGTTCTTC.

This clone was detected once. The chain combines TRBV28 with TRBJ1-3, with 9 bases lining up with TRBD1. After removal of 5 bases from V and 0 bases from J, the junction contained 8 bases not matched to a gene. The CDR3 sequence is 17 residues long. Germline V gene sequence: CDR1 MDHEN, CDR2 SYDVKM. The CDR3: CASSTTLDRGSGNTIYF. The CDR3 DNA reads as TGTGCCAGCAGTACGACTCTGGACAGGGGCTCTGGAAACACCATATATTTT.

This clone was seen once. This chain joins TRBV11-2 and TRBJ1-3; no firm D call. CDR3 size: 14 residues. Trimming shortened V by 11 bases and J by 2 bases, and 16 bases separated the two germline ends. Germline V gives CDR1 SGHAT, CDR2 FQNNGV. The CDR3 reads CAVIGGGTGNTIYF. DNA of the CDR3: TGTGCCGTGATAGGCGGAGGGACTGGAAACACCATATATTTT.

The chain employs TRBV5-1 and TRBJ1-6; TRBD1 matches at 8 bases. With V trimmed by 6 bases and J by 5 bases, 1 base remained unmatched. Per germline, CDR1 SGHRS and CDR2 YFSETQ. The CDR3 extends over 13 amino acids. CDR3 sequence: CASTQGDNSPLHF. The CDR3, as DNA: TGCGCCAGCACACAGGGGGATAATTCACCCCTCCACTTT.

The V and J genes are TRBV2 and TRBJ2-7; 10 bases map to TRBD1. Germline lookup yields CDR1 SNHLY and CDR2 FYNNEI. V gave up 6 bases and J gave up 5 bases; unmatched junction bases: 1. This CDR3 is built from 12 residues. CDR3 loop: CASRTGGHEQYF. CDR3 DNA sequence: TGTGCCAGCAGGACAGGGGGCCACGAGCAGTACTTC. The variable domain in full, completed from reference TRBV2 and TRBJ2-7, reads EPEVTQTPSHQVTQMGQEVILRCVPISNHLYFYWYRQILGQKVEFLVSFYNNEISEKSEIFDDQFSVERPDGSNFTLKIRSTKLEDSAMYFCASRTGGHEQYFGPGTRLTVT.

The rearrangement joins TRBV28 to TRBJ1-4; D remains ambiguous. The CDR3 length is 13 residues. Trimming took 3 bases from V and 8 from J, leaving 10 bases between them. The germline CDR1 and CDR2 sequences are MDHEN and SYDVKM. CDR3 amino acids: CASSLVVREKLFF. CDR3 nucleotide sequence: TGTGCCAGCAGTTTGGTGGTACGGGAAAAACTGTTTTTT.

This clone was seen more than once but under ten times. This chain links TRBV28 with TRBJ2-2, with TRBD1 matching over 8 bases. J lost 0 bases, V lost 2 bases, and 8 bases had no gene match. The CDR3 totals 18 residues. Per the germline V gene, CDR1 is MDHEN and CDR2 is SYDVKM. Here the CDR3 reads CASSLRGTGRPNTGELFF. In nucleotides, the CDR3 is TGTGCCAGCAGTTTACGGGGGACAGGCCGTCCGAACACCGGGGAGCTGTTTTTT.

The chain employs TRBV6-2 or TRBV6-3 and TRBJ2-3; TRBD1 agrees at 7 bases. The CDR3 runs to 16 residues. Germline CDR1 reads MNHEY; CDR2 reads SVGEGT. The V segment lost 2 bases and the J segment 2 bases; nucleotides outside the gene matches: 7. As DNA, the CDR3 is TGTGCCAGCAGTTACCCCGAGGGGGCCAACACAGATACGCAGTATTTT. Protein sequence: CASSYPEGANTDTQYF.

The CDR3 spells CASSFGGAGNTIYF. In nucleotides, the CDR3 is TGTGCCAGCAGTTTCGGGGGGGCTGGAAACACCATATATTTT. The chain carries TRBV27 and TRBJ1-3; a weak D match, TRBD1 (5 bases). The germline CDR1 and CDR2 sequences are MNHEY and SMNVEV (reference sequence). The CDR3 sequence is 14 residues long. V shed 3 bases and J shed 2 bases, with 8 bases lying between them.

The table lists this clone with a few counts. The CDR3 nucleotides read TGCAGCGTTGACCCCGGGAGCGGGGGGGGCAATGAGCAGTTCTTC. Amino acids: CSVDPGSGGGNEQFF. The chain uses TRBV29-1 and TRBJ2-1, with 10 bases matching TRBD2. This CDR3 is 15 amino acids long. The junction had 8 bases not matched to a gene; V was cut back by 3 bases and J by 6 bases. Looked up from germline, CDR1 is SQVTM and CDR2 is ANQGSEA.